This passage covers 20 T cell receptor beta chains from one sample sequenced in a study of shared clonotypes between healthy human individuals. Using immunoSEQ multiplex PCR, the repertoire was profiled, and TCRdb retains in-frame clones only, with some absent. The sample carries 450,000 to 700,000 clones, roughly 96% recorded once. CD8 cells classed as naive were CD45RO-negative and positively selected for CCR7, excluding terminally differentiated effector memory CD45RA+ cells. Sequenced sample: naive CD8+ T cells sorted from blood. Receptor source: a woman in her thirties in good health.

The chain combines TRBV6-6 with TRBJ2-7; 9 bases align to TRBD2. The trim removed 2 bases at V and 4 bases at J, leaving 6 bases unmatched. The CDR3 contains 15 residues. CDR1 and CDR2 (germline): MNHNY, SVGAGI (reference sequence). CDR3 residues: CASSYTRLAGYEQYF. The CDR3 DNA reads TGTGCCAGCAGTTACACTAGGCTAGCGGGATACGAGCAGTACTTC.

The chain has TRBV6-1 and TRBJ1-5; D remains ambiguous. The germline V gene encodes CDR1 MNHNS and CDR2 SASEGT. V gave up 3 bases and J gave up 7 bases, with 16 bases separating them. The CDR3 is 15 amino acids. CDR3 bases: TGTGCCAGCAGTGATCGTGCAGGCCCGGGACAGCCCCAGCATTTT. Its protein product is CASSDRAGPGQPQHF.

This CDR3 is CSVAGVQVYEQYF. The CDR3 region has the DNA TGCAGCGTTGCAGGGGTTCAAGTATACGAGCAGTACTTC. This chain connects TRBV29-1 to TRBJ2-7; the D gene is possibly TRBD1 (6 bases). The CDR3 sequence is 13 residues long. CDR1 and CDR2 (germline): SQVTM, ANQGSEA. Trimming stripped 4 bases from V and 4 bases from J, with 14 bases between.

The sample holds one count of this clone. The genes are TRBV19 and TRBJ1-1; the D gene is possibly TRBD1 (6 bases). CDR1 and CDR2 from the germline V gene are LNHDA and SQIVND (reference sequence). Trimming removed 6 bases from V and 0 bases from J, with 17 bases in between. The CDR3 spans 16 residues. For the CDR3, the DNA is TGTGCCAGTAGCAACCAGGGGCGGATGATGAACACTGAAGCTTTCTTT. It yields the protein CASSNQGRMMNTEAFF.

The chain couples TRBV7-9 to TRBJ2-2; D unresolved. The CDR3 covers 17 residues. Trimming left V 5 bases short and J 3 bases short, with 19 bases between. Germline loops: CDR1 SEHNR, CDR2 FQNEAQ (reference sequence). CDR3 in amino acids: CASSNAIGPYDTGELFF. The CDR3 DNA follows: TGTGCCAGCAGCAACGCCATTGGGCCCTACGACACCGGGGAGCTGTTTTTT.

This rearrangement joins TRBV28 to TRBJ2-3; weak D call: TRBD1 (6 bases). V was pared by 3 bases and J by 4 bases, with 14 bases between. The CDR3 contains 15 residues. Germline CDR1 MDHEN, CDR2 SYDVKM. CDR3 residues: CASSLGASGADTQYF. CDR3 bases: TGTGCCAGCAGTTTGGGGGCCTCTGGGGCAGATACGCAGTATTTT.

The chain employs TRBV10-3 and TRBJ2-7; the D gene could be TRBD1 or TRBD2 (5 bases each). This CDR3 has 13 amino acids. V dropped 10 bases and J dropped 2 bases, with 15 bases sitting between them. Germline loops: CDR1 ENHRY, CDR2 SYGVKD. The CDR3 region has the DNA TGTGCCACCGCCGGGACGGATACCTACGAGCAGTACTTC. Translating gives CATAGTDTYEQYF.

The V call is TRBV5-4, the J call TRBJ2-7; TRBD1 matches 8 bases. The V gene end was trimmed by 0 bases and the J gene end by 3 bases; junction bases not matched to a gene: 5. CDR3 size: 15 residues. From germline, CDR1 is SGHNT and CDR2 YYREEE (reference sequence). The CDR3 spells CASSLAAGGIYEQYF. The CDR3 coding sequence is TGTGCCAGCAGCTTGGCTGCAGGGGGCATCTACGAGCAGTACTTC.

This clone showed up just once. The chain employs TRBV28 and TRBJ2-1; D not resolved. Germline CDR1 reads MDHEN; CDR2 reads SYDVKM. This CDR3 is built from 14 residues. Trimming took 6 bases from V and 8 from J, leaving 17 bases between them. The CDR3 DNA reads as TGTGCCAGCAGGGCCGGGCTAAGGTGGGATGAGCAGTTCTTC. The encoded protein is CASRAGLRWDEQFF.

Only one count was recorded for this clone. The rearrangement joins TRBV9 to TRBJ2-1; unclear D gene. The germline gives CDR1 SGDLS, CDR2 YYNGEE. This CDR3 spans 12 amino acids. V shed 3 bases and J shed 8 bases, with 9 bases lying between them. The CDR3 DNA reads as TGTGCCAGCAGCGCCACCGTGGATGAGCAGTTCTTC. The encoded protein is CASSATVDEQFF.

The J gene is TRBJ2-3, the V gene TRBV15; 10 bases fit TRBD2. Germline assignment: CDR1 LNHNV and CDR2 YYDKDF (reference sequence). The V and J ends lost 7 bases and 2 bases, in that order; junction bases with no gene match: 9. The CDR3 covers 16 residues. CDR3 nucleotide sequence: TGTGCCACCAAAATCGCTAGCGGGAGTTACACAGATACGCAGTATTTT. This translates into CATKIASGSYTDTQYF. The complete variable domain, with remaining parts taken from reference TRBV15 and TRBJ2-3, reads DAMVIQNPRYQVTQFGKPVTLSCSQTLNHNVMYWYQQKSSQAPKLLFHYYDKDFNNEADTPDNFQSRRPNTSFCFLDIRSPGLGDTAMYLCATKIASGSYTDTQYFGPGTRLTVL.

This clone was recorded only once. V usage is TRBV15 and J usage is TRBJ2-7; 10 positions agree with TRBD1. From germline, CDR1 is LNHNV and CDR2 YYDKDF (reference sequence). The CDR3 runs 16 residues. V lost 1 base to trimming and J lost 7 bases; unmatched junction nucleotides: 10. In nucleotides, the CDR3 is TGTGCCACCAGCAGAGCGGTAGGGACAGGGGCCGTAGAGCAGTACTTC. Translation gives CATSRAVGTGAVEQYF.

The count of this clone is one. DNA for the CDR3: TGTGCCAGCAGCGACTCCGGGATCTCTGGAAACACCATATATTTT. It yields the protein CASSDSGISGNTIYF. This chain joins TRBV9 and TRBJ1-3; D remains unclear. There are 15 residues in the CDR3. Germline assignment: CDR1 SGDLS and CDR2 YYNGEE. Trimming stripped 3 bases from V and 0 bases from J, with 10 bases between.

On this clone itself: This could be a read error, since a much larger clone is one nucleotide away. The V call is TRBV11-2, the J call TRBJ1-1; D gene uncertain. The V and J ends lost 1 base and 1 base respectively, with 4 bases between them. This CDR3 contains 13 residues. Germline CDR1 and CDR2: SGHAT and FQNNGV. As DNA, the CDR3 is TGTGCCAGCAGCTTAGGAGGGAACACTGAAGCTTTCTTT. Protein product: CASSLGGNTEAFF.

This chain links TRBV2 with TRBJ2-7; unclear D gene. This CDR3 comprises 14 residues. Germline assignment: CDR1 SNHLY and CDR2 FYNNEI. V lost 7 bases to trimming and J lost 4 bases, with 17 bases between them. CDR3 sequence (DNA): TGTGCCAGCACTACCCCCCTAGGGCAGTACGAGCAGTACTTC. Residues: CASTTPLGQYEQYF.

The CDR3 loop reads CASSLFASSSYEQFF. CDR3 in DNA: TGTGCCAGCAGCTTGTTTGCTAGCTCCTCGTATGAGCAGTTCTTC. The chain recombines TRBV5-6 with TRBJ2-1; maybe TRBD2 (5 bases). The CDR3 contains 15 residues. CDR1 and CDR2 (germline): SGHDT, YYEEEE. The V end lost 1 base, the J end lost 8 bases, and 16 bases lay between the germline ends. Combining the CDR3 with reference TRBV5-6 and TRBJ2-1 gives the whole variable domain DAGVTQSPTHLIKTRGQQVTLRCSPKSGHDTVSWYQQALGQGPQFIFQYYEEEERQRGNFPDRFSGHQFPNYSSELNVNALLLGDSALYLCASSLFASSSYEQFFGPGTRLTVL.

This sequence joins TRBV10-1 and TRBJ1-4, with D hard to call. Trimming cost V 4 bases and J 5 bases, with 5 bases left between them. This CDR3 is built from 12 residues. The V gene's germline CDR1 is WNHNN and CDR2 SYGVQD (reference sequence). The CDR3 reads CASSGENEKLFF. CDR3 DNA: TGCGCCAGCAGTGGAGAAAATGAAAAACTGTTTTTT.

The CDR3: CASSVATLPGTSGRMGFAGELFF. In DNA, the CDR3 is TGTGCCAGCAGCGTAGCCACGCTCCCCGGGACTAGCGGGAGAATGGGATTCGCCGGGGAGCTGTTTTTT. This sequence joins TRBV9 and TRBJ2-2; 14 bases are a match to TRBD2. Germline V CDR1 and CDR2: SGDLS, YYNGEE. V trimming: 0 bases; J trimming: 6 bases; junction bases outside the gene matches: 22. The CDR3 has 23 residues.

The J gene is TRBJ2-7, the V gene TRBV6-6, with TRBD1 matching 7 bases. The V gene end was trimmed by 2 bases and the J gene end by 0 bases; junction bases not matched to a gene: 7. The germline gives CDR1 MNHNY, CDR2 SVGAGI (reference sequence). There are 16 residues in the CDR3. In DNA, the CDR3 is TGTGCCAGCAGTTACCCCCGACAGGGTAGCTCCTACGAGCAGTACTTC. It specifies CASSYPRQGSSYEQYF.

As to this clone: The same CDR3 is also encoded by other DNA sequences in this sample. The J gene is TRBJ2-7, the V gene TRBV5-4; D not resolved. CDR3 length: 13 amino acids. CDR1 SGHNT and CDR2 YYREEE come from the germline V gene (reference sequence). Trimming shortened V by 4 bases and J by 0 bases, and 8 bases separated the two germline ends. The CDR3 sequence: CASSLGSSYEQYF. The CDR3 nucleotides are TGTGCCAGCAGCCTCGGGTCCTCCTACGAGCAGTACTTC.